This T cell receptor (beta chain) derives from a study of regulatory T cells in long-lasting Graves disease. Study-level findings and limits: TRBV28, TRBJ1-2 and TRBJ2-5 were segments that persistent disease favored.

This sample's time point: persistent/refractory GD, antithyroid drugs over 5 years with positive TRAb. PBMC-derived RNA was used for the TCR library. As a group, patients came from one endocrinology department in Xi'an, China. This clonotype was recorded at least ten times. What it recognizes is unknown. Sequencing libraries for TCR beta were prepared with iRepertoire HTBI primers and Arm-PCR of CDR3 regions. TCRdb passed the multiplex PCR reads through MiXCR, listing each CDR3 protein once. The table records roughly 400,000 distinct CDR3 sequences, roughly 20% of them present only once. Germline lookup yields CDR1 MDHEN and CDR2 SYDVKM. The length of the CDR3 is 18 residues. The trim removed 6 bases at V and 2 bases at J, leaving 14 bases unmatched.

The material sequenced was peripheral blood mononuclear cells (PBMCs), taken when the disease was refractory, from a patient treated with antithyroid drugs. The sequence was obtained from a female donor with Graves disease. The chain employs TRBV28 and TRBJ2-7; 12 nucleotides match TRBD2. CDR3 sequence: CASRNLRLAGGQTYEQYF. In nucleotides, the CDR3 is TGTGCCAGCAGGAATCTCAGGCTAGCGGGAGGGCAAACCTACGAGCAGTACTTC.